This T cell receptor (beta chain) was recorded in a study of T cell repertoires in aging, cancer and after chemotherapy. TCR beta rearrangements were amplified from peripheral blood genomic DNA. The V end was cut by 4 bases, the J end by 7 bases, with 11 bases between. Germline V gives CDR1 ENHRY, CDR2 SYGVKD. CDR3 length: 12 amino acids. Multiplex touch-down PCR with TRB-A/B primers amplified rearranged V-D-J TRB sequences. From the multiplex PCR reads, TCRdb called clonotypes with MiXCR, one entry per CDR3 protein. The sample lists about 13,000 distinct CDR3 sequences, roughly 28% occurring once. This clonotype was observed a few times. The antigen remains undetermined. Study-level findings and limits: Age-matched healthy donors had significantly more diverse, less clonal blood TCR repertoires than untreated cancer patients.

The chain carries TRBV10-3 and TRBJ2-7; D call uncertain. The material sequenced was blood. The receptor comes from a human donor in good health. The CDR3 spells CAISGPGGEQYV. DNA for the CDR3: TGTGCCATCAGTGGGCCGGGTGGAGAGCAGTACGTC.